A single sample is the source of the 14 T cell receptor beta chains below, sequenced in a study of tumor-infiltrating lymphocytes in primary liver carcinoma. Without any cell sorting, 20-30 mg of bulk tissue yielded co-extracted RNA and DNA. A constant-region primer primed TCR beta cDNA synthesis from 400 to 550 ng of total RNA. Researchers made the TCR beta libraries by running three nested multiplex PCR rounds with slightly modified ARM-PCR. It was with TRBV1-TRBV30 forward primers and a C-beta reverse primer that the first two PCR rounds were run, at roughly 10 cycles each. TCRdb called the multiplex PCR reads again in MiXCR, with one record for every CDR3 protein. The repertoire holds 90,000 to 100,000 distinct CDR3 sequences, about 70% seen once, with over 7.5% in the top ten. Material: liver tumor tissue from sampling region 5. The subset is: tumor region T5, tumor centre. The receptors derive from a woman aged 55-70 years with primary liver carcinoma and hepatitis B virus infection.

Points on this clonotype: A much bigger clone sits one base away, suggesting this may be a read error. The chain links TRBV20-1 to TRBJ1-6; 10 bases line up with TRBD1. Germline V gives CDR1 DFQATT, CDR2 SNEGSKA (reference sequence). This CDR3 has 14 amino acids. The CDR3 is CNASTGGDSSPLHF. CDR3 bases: TGCAATGCTTCGACAGGGGGCGATAGTTCACCCCTCCACTTT.

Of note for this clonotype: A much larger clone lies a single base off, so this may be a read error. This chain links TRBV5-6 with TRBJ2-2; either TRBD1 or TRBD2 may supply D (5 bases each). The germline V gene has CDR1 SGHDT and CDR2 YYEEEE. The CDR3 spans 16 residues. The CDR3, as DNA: TGTGCCAACAGCTTGTTTGGGACGGCGAACACCGGGGAGCTGTTTTTT. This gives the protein CANSLFGTANTGELFF.

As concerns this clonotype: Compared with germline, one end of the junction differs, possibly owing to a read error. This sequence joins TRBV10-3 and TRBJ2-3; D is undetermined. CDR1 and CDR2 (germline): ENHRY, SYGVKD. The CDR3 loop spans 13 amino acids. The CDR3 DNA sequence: TGTGTCATCAGTGAGACCGGAGAAGGAACGCAGTATTTT. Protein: CVISETGEGTQYF.

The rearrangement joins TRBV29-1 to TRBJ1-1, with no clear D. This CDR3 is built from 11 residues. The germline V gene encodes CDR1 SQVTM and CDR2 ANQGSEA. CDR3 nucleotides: TGCAACGCCACTTTTTACACTGAAGCTTTCTTT. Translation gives CNATFYTEAFF.

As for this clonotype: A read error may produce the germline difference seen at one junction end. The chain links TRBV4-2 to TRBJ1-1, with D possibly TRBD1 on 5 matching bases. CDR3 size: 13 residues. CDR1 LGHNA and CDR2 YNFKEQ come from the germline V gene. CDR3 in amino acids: CASNQDSYTEAFF. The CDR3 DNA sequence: TGTGCCAGCAACCAAGACAGTTACACTGAAGCTTTCTTT.

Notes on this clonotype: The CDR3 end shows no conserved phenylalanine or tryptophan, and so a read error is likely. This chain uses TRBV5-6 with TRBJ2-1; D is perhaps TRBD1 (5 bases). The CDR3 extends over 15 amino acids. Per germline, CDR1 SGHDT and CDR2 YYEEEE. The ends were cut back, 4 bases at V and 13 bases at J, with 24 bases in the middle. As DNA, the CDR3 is TGTGCCAGCAGCCCGAGGCCAACAGTACCCAGGGAACAGTTCTCC. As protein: CASSPRPTVPREQFS.

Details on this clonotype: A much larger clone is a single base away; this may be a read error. The CDR3 here is CASGGQGFGNTVYF. In DNA form, the CDR3 reads TGTGCCAGCGGGGGACAGGGCTTCGGAAACACCGTATATTTT. The gene calls are TRBV28 and TRBJ1-3, with 9 positions matching TRBD1. From germline, CDR1 is MDHEN and CDR2 SYDVKM. This CDR3 is built from 14 residues. Complete variable domain (other parts from reference TRBV28 and TRBJ1-3): DVKVTQSSRYLVKRTGEKVFLECVQDMDHENMFWYRQDPGLGLRLIYFSYDVKMKEKGDIPEGYSVSREKKERFSLILESASTNQTSMYLCASGGQGFGNTVYFGEGSWLTVV.

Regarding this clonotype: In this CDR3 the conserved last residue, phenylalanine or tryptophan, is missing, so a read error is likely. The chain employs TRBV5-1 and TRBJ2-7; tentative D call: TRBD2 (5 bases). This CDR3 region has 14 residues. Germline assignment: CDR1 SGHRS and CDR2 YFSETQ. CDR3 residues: CASCLLRGNYEQYL. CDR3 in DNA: TGCGCCAGCTGCTTATTACGGGGAAACTACGAGCAGTACCTC.

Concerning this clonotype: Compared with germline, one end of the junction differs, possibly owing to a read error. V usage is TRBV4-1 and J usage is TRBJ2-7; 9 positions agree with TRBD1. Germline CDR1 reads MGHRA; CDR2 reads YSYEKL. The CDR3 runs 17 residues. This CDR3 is CASRQDPVGQGGYEQYF. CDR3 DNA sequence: TGTGCCAGCAGGCAAGATCCCGTGGGACAGGGTGGTTACGAGCAATACTTC.

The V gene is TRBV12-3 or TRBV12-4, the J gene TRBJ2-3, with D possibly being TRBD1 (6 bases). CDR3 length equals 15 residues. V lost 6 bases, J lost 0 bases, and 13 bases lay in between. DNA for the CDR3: TGTGCCAGCAGCCACGGACAGATCAGCACAGATACGCAGTATTTT. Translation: CASSHGQISTDTQYF.

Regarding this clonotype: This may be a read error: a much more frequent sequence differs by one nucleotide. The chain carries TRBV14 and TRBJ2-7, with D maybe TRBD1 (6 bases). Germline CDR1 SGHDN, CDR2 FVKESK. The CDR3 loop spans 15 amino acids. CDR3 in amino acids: CASTLGARFCYEHYF. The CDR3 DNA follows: TGTGCCAGCACCCTGGGGGCTAGATTCTGCTACGAGCACTACTTC.

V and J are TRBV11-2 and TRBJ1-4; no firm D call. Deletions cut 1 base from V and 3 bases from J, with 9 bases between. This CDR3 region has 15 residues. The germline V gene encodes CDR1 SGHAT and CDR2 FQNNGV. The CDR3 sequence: CASSLGLPANEKLFF. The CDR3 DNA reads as TGTGCCAGCAGCTTAGGACTCCCGGCTAATGAAAAACTGTTTTTT.

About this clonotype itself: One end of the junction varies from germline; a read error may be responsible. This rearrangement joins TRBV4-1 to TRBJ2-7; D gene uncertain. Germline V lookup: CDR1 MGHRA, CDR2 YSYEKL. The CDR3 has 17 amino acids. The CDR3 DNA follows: TGCGCCAACAGCCGAGACCGCGGCGGAGTTGTGACCTACGAGCAGCACTTC. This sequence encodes CANSRDRGGVVTYEQHF.

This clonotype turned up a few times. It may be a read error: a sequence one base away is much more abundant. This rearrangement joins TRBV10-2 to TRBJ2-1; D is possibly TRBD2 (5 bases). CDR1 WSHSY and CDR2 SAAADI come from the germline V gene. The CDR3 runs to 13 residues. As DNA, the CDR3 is TGCGCCAGCAGTGACCTCCCCTTGAGGGAGCAGTCCTTC. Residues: CASSDLPLREQSF.